The next 12 T cell receptor beta chains were all read from a single sample in a study of blood T cell repertoires in COVID-19. Produced via immunoSEQ multiplex PCR; TCRdb's table is partial and in-frame only. The table records 110,000 to 150,000 clones, about 84% of them present only once. Sequencing was performed on peripheral blood. Receptors were obtained from a woman aged 45-65 years with acute or convalescent COVID-19.

This chain joins TRBV10-3 and TRBJ1-5, with a possible D match to TRBD1 (5 bases). Trimming pared 5 bases from V and 4 bases from J, leaving 12 bases between. CDR3 length equals 14 residues. Per germline, CDR1 ENHRY and CDR2 SYGVKD. CDR3 nucleotide sequence: TGTGCCATCAGTTCGCCAGGGTTAAATCAGCCCCAGCATTTT. Residues: CAISSPGLNQPQHF.

V and J are TRBV4-3 and TRBJ2-3, with D maybe TRBD1 (6 bases). V lost 4 bases and J lost 10, with 12 bases in between. CDR3 length equals 12 residues. The germline CDR1 and CDR2 sequences are LGHNA and YSLEER. The CDR3 nucleotides are TGCGCCAGCAGCCGGGAAAGGGGGTCGCAGTATTTT. Residues: CASSRERGSQYF.

The V call is TRBV5-1, the J call TRBJ2-3, with D possibly TRBD2 on 6 matching bases. Germline V gives CDR1 SGHRS, CDR2 YFSETQ. V was trimmed by 3 bases and J by 2 bases, leaving 10 bases between them. This CDR3 is built from 14 residues. CDR3 DNA: TGCGCCAGCAGCTGGGAGGACCTCACAGATACGCAGTATTTT. It encodes CASSWEDLTDTQYF.

V is TRBV6-1 and J is TRBJ2-3, with a possible D match to TRBD1 (6 bases). CDR1 is MNHNS, CDR2 SASEGT, per germline. Trimming left V 2 bases short and J 0 bases short, with 9 bases between. This CDR3 has 15 amino acids. The CDR3 loop is CASSEYRDSTDTQYF. CDR3 DNA: TGTGCCAGCAGTGAATACAGGGATAGCACAGATACGCAGTATTTT.

The J gene is TRBJ1-2, the V gene TRBV28; D might be TRBD1 (5 bases). With 1 base removed from V and 5 bases from J, the gap between germline ends came to 20 bases. Germline V gene sequence: CDR1 MDHEN, CDR2 SYDVKM. The CDR3 is 17 amino acids. The CDR3 loop is CASSLFGTSTIPYGYTF. In DNA, the CDR3 is TGTGCCAGCAGTTTATTTGGGACTTCGACCATTCCGTATGGCTACACCTTC.

V and J are TRBV19 and TRBJ1-1; the match to TRBD1 covers 11 bases. Trimming removed 4 bases from V and 5 bases from J; junction bases left unmatched: 12. The length of the CDR3 is 17 residues. The germline V gene has CDR1 LNHDA and CDR2 SQIVND (reference sequence). For the CDR3, the DNA is TGTGCCAGTAGTACCCGTCCCGGGACAGGGGGGGGGACTGAAGCTTTCTTT. Protein: CASSTRPGTGGGTEAFF.

This clone came up once. The chain has TRBV19 and TRBJ1-1; D not certain. Germline CDR1 reads LNHDA; CDR2 reads SQIVND (reference sequence). The V end lost 4 bases, the J end lost 1 base, and 13 bases lay between the germline ends. The CDR3 extends over 15 amino acids. The CDR3 loop is CASSSRGGWNTEAFF. The CDR3 DNA sequence: TGTGCCAGTAGTAGCCGGGGAGGGTGGAACACTGAAGCTTTCTTT. Full variable domain (rest looked up from reference TRBV19 and TRBJ1-1): DGGITQSPKYLFRKEGQNVTLSCEQNLNHDAMYWYRQDPGQGLRLIYYSQIVNDFQKGDIAEGYSVSREKKESFPLTVTSAQKNPTAFYLCASSSRGGWNTEAFFGQGTRLTVV.

This clone was observed a single time. The chain links TRBV5-1 to TRBJ2-5; D unclear. Trimming stripped 0 bases from V and 0 bases from J, with 6 bases between. Germline V gene data show CDR1 as SGHRS and CDR2 as YFSETQ. This CDR3 is 14 amino acids long. The DNA of the CDR3 is TGCGCCAGCAGCTTGGTGGCCTACCAAGAGACCCAGTACTTC. This codes for CASSLVAYQETQYF.

The rearrangement uses TRBV6-2 or TRBV6-3 and TRBJ2-1; 10 bases line up with TRBD2. CDR3 size: 16 residues. V lost 0 bases, J lost 4 bases, and 3 bases stayed unmatched. Per germline, CDR1 MNHEY and CDR2 SVGEGT. As DNA, the CDR3 is TGTGCCAGCAGTTACTCGACTAGCGGGCTATACAATGAGCAGTTCTTC. Translating gives CASSYSTSGLYNEQFF.

This chain links TRBV24-1 with TRBJ2-5; 16 nucleotides align to TRBD2. The CDR3 totals 16 residues. V was pared by 8 bases and J by 4 bases, with 6 bases of the junction left unmatched. Germline lookup yields CDR1 KGHDR and CDR2 SFDVKD. This chain's CDR3 is CATKGTSGGARETQYF. The CDR3 DNA reads TGTGCCACCAAAGGGACTAGCGGGGGGGCCCGAGAGACCCAGTACTTC.

This chain uses TRBV12-3 or TRBV12-4 with TRBJ1-2; possible D gene TRBD1, 5 bases. Trimming pared 6 bases from V and 2 bases from J, leaving 10 bases between. The CDR3 has 13 amino acids. CDR3 sequence: CASRRGRNYGYTF. The CDR3 nucleotides are TGTGCCAGCAGGCGGGGCAGAAACTATGGCTACACCTTC.

This clone was seen only a few times. The chain carries TRBV5-1 and TRBJ2-2, with a weak D call TRBD1 (5 bases). There are 15 residues in the CDR3. Between the trimmed V and J ends, which lost 2 bases and 2 bases, there was a span of 10 bases. Germline V gene data show CDR1 as SGHRS and CDR2 as YFSETQ. The CDR3 nucleotides read TGCGCCAGCAGCTTTAGGGGCTCCAACACCGGGGAGCTGTTTTTT. Its translation is CASSFRGSNTGELFF. The whole variable domain, remainder taken from reference TRBV5-1 and TRBJ2-2, is KAGVTQTPRYLIKTRGQQVTLSCSPISGHRSVSWYQQTPGQGLQFLFEYFSETQRNKGNFPGRFSGRQFSNSRSEMNVSTLELGDSALYLCASSFRGSNTGELFFGEGSRLTVL.